The subject of this entry is one T cell receptor (beta chain). It has no known antigen specificity. Base quality data are lacking; no much larger clone is found one base away. This sample was taken from a study of Ad26.COV2.S vaccination and SARS-CoV-2 variants (dated by TCRdb to about 2021). Context from the whole study: Donors in the vaccine arm were drawn from COV1001, a multicentre, randomized, double-blind, placebo-controlled phase I-IIa trial testing Ad26.COV2.S in healthy adults. Ad26.COV2.S was given intramuscularly at 5x10^10 or 1x10^11 viral particles, as a single shot or as two shots 56 days apart. The specificity and breadth of SARS-CoV-2-reactive T cell receptors after Ad26.COV2.S vaccination were assessed by TCRbeta repertoire sequencing. The TCR-sequenced set comprised about 32 samples: around 20 Ad26.COV2.S vaccine recipients, 5 placebo recipients and 8 SARS-CoV-2 convalescent individuals. Trial participants were randomized into five groups of five, in which low-dose or high-dose Ad26.COV2.S was given once or twice, or placebo was given on both occasions. Throughout the experiments and outcome assessment, investigators stayed blinded to trial group allocation. Results and caveats for the whole study, not just this receptor: According to the authors, total T cell responses may have been underestimated by the TCR breadth and depth analyses. After vaccination, substantial breadth of spike-specific CD8+ and CD4+ T cell responses was reported. Comparing responses between vaccine doses or regimens was not something the study was powered to do. Non-spike TCR breadth was comparable between vaccine and placebo recipients, consistent with the vaccine containing only spike. Ad26.COV2.S recipients had higher spike-specific TCR breadth than placebo recipients (P = 0.0014).

V and J lose 6 bases and 3 bases, and a span of 5 bases separates them. Including cysteine and phenylalanine, the CDR3 has 12 amino acids. Only the CDR3 DNA is retained, 36 bases long and in frame from the first base. CDR1 and CDR2, looked up from the germline V gene, are SNHLY and FYNNEI. TCRbeta CDR3 regions were sequenced with the immunoSEQ Assay. After extraction, genomic DNA underwent amplification by bias-controlled multiplex PCR, followed by high-throughput sequencing. The source study handled its data this way. Collapsing and filtering of sequences were performed to quantify the absolute abundance of each unique TCRbeta CDR3 region. T cell fraction was estimated by normalization of TCRbeta template counts to usable DNA, with usable DNA being measured through amplification of reference genes present in all nucleated cells. Repertoire TCRs were annotated as SARS-CoV-2-specific when V gene, CDR3 amino acid sequence and J gene were exactly matched to a known reactive TCR set. The reference SARS-CoV-2 TCR set was derived from MIRA and filtered for enrichment in COVID-19-positive ImmuneCODE repertoires, a step that removed public or cross-reactive TCRs. Using the MIRA antigens, annotated TCRs were further analysed by specific ORF or by position within an ORF. Depth was the summed frequency of annotated unique rearrangements, while breadth was defined as annotated unique rearrangements over total unique productive rearrangements. TCR breadth was compared between groups using two-sided Wilcoxon rank-sum tests. TCRdb holds this immuneACCESS table with in-frame rearrangements only. Some clones are missing; in checked studies, unresolved V genes explain under half, and the rest has no known cause. That table furnishes V, J and clone size, whereas the DNA furnished D and trimming. This sample holds about 370,000 clones; around nine tenths were observed only once. The ten largest clones capture approximately 1.9% of the sample.

Taken with the paper, the label for treatment or condition translates to: some 20 received Ad26.COV2.S at low or high dose, single or two shots; about 5 received placebo; per-sample allocation not given. For vaccine and placebo recipients, the sequenced repertoires came from samples collected on day 63 after the first injection. In Cohort 1b, about 25 adults aged 18-55 years were enrolled at a single site in Boston, USA, between 29 July and 7 August 2020. Ad26.COV2.S was a replication-incompetent adenovirus type 26 vector expressing a prefusion-stabilized SARS-CoV-2 spike protein from the original Wuhan strain.

The V gene is TRBV2 and the J gene is TRBJ1-4; a tentative D call is TRBD1 (5 bases match). The receptor was derived from a person aged 18-65 years who received the Ad26.COV2.S COVID-19 vaccine or a placebo. This sample comprised peripheral blood, obtained in a trial of Ad26.COV2.S vaccine versus placebo. CDR3 reads: CASRGANEKLFF. The sequence in DNA is TGTGCCAGCAGAGGGGCTAATGAAAAACTGTTTTTT.